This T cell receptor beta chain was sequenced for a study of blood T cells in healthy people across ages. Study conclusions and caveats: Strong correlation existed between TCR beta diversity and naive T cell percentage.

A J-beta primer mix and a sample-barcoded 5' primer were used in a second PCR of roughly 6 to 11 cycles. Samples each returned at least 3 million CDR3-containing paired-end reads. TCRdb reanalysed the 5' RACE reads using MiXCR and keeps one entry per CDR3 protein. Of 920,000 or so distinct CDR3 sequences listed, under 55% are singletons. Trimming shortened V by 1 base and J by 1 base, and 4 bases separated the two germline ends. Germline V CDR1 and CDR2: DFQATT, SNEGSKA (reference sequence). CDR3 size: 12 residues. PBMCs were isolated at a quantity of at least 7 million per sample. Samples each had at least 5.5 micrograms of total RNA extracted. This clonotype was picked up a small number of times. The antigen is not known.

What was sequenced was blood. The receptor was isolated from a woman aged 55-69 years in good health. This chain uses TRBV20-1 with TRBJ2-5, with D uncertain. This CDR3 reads CSARVRQETQYF. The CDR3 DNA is TGCAGTGCTAGAGTCCGCCAAGAGACCCAGTACTTC.